This T cell receptor (beta chain) was captured by sequencing in a study of vaccination effects on CD4 cells after COVID-19. Findings and limits, study-wide: Recruitment yielded few convalescent patients, and the study had no early post-infection timepoints.

The data were produced by immunoSEQ multiplex PCR, yet TCRdb's version contains in-frame clones alone and is incomplete. The sample includes just over 55,000 clones, under 85% of them seen just once. Trimming took off 7 bases at V and 0 bases at J, with 16 bases between the two ends. This CDR3 has 15 residues. Germline V gene data show CDR1 as MDHEN and CDR2 as SYDVKM. About this clone: Its antigen is unknown.

Culturing for more than eight days preceded CD4+ T cell isolation. All participants had two doses of either the BNT162b2 or mRNA-1273 vaccine. The J gene is TRBJ2-7, the V gene TRBV28; D possibly corresponds to TRBD2 (6 bases). This sequence originates from a human donor who received a COVID-19 vaccine. Sequencing used CD4+ T cells from PBMCs cultured without peptide, obtained after COVID-19 vaccination. This chain's CDR3 is CASTVSGRSSYEQYF. The CDR3 DNA sequence: TGTGCCAGCACCGTTAGCGGAAGAAGCTCCTACGAGCAGTACTTC.